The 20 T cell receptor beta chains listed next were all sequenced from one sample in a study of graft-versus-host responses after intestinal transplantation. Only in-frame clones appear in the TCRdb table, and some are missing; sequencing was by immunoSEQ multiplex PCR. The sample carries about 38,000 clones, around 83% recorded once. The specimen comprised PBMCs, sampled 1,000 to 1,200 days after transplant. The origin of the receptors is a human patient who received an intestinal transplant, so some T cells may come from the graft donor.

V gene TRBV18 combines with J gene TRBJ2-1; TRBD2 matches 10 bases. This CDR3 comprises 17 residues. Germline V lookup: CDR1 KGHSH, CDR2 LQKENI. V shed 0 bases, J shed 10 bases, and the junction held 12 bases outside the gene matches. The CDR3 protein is CASSPPESGRAGLEQFF. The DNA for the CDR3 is TGTGCCAGCTCACCACCGGAGAGCGGGAGGGCCGGTTTGGAGCAGTTCTTC.

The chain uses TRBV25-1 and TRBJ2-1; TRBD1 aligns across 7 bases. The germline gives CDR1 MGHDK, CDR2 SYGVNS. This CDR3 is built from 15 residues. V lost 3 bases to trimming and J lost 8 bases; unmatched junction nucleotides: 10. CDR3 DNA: TGTGCCAGCAGTGAGGGCAGGGGGATAGTCTATGAGCAGTTCTTC. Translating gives CASSEGRGIVYEQFF.

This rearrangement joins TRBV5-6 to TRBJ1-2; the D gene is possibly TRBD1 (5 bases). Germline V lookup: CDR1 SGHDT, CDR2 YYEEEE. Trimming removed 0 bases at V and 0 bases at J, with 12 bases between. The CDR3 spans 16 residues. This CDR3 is CASSLGTLTANYGYTF. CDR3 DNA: TGTGCCAGCAGCTTGGGAACCCTGACAGCTAACTATGGCTACACCTTC.

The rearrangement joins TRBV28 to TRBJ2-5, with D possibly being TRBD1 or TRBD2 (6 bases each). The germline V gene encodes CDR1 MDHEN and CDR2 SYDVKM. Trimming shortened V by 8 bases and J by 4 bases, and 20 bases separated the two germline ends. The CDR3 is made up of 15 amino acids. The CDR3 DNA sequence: TGTGCCAGCGGGGGATGGGGGGCGCAGGGAGAGACCCAGTACTTC. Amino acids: CASGGWGAQGETQYF.

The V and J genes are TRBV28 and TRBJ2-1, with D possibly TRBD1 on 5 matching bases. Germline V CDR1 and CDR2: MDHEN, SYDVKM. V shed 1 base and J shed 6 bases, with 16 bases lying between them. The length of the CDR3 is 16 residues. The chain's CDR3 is CASSLYGQGKGNEQFF. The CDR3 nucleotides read TGTGCCAGCAGTTTATATGGGCAGGGAAAGGGCAATGAGCAGTTCTTC. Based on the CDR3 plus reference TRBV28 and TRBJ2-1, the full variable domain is DVKVTQSSRYLVKRTGEKVFLECVQDMDHENMFWYRQDPGLGLRLIYFSYDVKMKEKGDIPEGYSVSREKKERFSLILESASTNQTSMYLCASSLYGQGKGNEQFFGPGTRLTVL.

The CDR3 bases are TGTGCCAGCAGGGGGGGGGTGGGGAATGGCTACACCTTC. It encodes CASRGGVGNGYTF. The genes are TRBV27 and TRBJ1-2; a weak D match, TRBD1 (5 bases). Germline V gene lookup returns CDR1 MNHEY and CDR2 SMNVEV (reference sequence). V was trimmed by 6 bases and J by 6 bases, leaving 14 bases between them. The CDR3 is 13 residues long.

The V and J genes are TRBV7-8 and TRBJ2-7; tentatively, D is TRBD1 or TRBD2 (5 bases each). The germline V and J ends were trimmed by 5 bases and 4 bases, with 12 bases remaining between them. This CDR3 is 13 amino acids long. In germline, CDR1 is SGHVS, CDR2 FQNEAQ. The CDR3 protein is CASSPGRTYEQYF. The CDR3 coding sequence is TGTGCCAGCAGCCCGGGACGGACATACGAGCAGTACTTC.

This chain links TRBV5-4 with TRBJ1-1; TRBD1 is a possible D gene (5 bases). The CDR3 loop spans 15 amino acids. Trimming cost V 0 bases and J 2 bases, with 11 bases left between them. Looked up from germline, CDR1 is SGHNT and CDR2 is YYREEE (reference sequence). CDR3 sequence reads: CASSLAGGQNTEAFF. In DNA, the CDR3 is TGTGCCAGCAGCTTGGCCGGTGGACAAAACACTGAAGCTTTCTTT. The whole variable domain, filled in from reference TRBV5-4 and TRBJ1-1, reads ETGVTQSPTHLIKTRGQQVTLRCSSQSGHNTVSWYQQALGQGPQFIFQYYREEENGRGNFPPRFSGLQFPNYSSELNVNALELDDSALYLCASSLAGGQNTEAFFGQGTRLTVV.

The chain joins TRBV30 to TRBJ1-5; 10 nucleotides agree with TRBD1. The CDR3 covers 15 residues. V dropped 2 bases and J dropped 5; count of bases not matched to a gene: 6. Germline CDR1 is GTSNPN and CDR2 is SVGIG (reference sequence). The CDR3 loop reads CAWSRGQGGDQPQHF. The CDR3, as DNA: TGTGCCTGGAGTCGAGGACAGGGGGGGGATCAGCCCCAGCATTTT. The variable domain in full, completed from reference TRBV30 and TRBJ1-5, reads SQTIHQWPATLVQPVGSPLSLECTVEGTSNPNLYWYRQAAGRGLQLLFYSVGIGQISSEVPQNLSASRPQDRQFILSSKKLLLSDSGFYLCAWSRGQGGDQPQHFGDGTRLSIL.

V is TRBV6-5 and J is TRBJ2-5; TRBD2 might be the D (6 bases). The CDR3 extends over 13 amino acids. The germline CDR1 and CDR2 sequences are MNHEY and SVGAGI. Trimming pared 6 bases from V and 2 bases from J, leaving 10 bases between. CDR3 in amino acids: CASRHGTQETQYF. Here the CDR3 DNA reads TGTGCCAGCAGGCACGGGACTCAAGAGACCCAGTACTTC.

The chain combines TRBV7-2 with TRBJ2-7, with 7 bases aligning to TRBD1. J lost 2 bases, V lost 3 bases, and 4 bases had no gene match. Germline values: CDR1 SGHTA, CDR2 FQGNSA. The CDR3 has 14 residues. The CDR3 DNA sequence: TGTGCCAGCAGCTTTAGACAGGGTGCCTACGAGCAGTACTTC. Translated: CASSFRQGAYEQYF.

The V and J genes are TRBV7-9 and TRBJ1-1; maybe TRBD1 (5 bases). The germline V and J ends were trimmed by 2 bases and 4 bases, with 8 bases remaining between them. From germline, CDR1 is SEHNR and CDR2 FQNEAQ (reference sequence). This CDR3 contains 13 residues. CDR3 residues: CASSLQGSTEAFF. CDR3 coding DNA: TGTGCCAGCAGCTTACAGGGCTCCACTGAAGCTTTCTTT.

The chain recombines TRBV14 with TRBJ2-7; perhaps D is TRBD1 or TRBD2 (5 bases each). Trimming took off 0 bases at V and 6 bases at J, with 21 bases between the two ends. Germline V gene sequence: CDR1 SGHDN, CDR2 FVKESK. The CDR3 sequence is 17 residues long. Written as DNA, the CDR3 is TGTGCCAGCAGCCAAGACCTACTAGGGACCCGGTTTCGCGAGCAGTACTTC. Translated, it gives CASSQDLLGTRFREQYF.

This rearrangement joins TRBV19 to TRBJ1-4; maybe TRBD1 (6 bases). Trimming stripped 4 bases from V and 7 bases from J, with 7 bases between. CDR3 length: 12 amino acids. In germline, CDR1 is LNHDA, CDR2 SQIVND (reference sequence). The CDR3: CASSNRAEKLFF. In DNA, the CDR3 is TGTGCCAGTAGTAACAGGGCTGAAAAACTGTTTTTT. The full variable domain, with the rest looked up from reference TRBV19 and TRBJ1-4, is DGGITQSPKYLFRKEGQNVTLSCEQNLNHDAMYWYRQDPGQGLRLIYYSQIVNDFQKGDIAEGYSVSREKKESFPLTVTSAQKNPTAFYLCASSNRAEKLFFGSGTQLSVL.

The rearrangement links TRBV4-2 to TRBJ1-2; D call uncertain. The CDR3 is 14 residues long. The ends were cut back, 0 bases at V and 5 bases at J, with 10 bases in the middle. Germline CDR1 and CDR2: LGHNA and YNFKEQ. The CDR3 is CASSQDKAAYGYTF. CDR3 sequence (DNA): TGTGCCAGCAGCCAAGATAAGGCAGCTTATGGCTACACCTTC.

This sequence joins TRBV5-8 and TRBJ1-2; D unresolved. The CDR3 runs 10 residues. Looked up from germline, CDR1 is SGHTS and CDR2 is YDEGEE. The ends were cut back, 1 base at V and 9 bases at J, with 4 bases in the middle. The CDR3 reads CASSLISYTF. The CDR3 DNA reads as TGTGCCAGCAGCTTGATAAGCTACACCTTC.

The CDR3 loop reads CASSIGGAKNQPQHF. For the CDR3, the DNA is TGTGCCAGTAGTATCGGGGGGGCGAAAAATCAGCCCCAGCATTTT. V and J are TRBV19 and TRBJ1-5; TRBD1 is a possible D gene (6 bases). V was shortened by 3 bases and J by 4 bases, with 13 bases between the two germline ends. The CDR3 covers 15 residues. Germline lookup yields CDR1 LNHDA and CDR2 SQIVND (reference sequence).

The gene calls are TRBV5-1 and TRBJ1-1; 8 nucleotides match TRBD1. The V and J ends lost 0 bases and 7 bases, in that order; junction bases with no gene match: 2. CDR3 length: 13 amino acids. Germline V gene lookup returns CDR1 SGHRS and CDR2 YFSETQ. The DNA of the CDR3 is TGCGCCAGCAGCTTGGCTACAGGGGGTGAAGCTTTCTTT. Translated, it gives CASSLATGGEAFF.

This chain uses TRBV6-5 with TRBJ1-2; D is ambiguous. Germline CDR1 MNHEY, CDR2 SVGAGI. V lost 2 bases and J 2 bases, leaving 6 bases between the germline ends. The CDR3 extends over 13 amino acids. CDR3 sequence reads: CASSYGVNYGYTF. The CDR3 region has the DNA TGTGCCAGCAGTTACGGGGTAAACTATGGCTACACCTTC.

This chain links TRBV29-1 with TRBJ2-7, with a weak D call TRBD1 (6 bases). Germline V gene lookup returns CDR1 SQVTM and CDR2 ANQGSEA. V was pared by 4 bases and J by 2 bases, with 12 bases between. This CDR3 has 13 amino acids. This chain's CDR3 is CSVVWAGAYEQYF. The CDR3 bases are TGCAGCGTTGTGTGGGCAGGGGCCTACGAGCAGTACTTC.